This TCR beta chain was captured in a study of a mutant IDH1 vaccine in newly diagnosed glioma. As for the study in general: The initiation of vaccination occurred 4-6 weeks after radiotherapy alone, or with temozolomide cycles. Earlier therapy was either radiotherapy, temozolomide, or both, and most got both.

CDR3 length equals 18 residues. Germline assignment: CDR1 SEHNR and CDR2 FQNEAQ (reference sequence). The V segment lost 11 bases and the J segment 3 bases; nucleotides outside the gene matches: 22. As for time point: week 11, during vaccination. With topical imiquimod, each dose of the vaccine consisted of 300 ug of mutant IDH1 20-mer peptide. Profiled with immunoSEQ multiplex PCR; TCRdb holds only in-frame clones, not every one. The sample includes some 120,000 clones, roughly 78% of them seen just once. This clone was counted between two and nine times. The antigen is not known. Material: PBMCs, obtained from a glioma patient whose treatment included an IDH1 peptide vaccine. The source of this sequence is a man aged 35-49 years with glioma. V is TRBV7-9 and J is TRBJ2-3; 8 bases map to TRBD2. The DNA for the CDR3 is TGTGCCGCAACCCGGGAAGACGGGGGGGGCGGATCGACAGATACGCAGTATTTT. As protein: CAATREDGGGGSTDTQYF.